This T cell receptor beta chain comes out of a study of T cells in Graves' hyperthyroidism and ophthalmopathy. Absence of ophthalmopathy progression within 18 months defined stable Graves' hyperthyroidism. Amplified TCR beta CDR3 regions came from RNA transcripts. A first-round RT-PCR of the TCR CDR3 used the HTBI primer set. In TCRdb, the multiplex PCR reads were re-called with MiXCR into one record per CDR3 protein. Of a few hundred thousand distinct CDR3 sequences in the sample, 40% to 55% are singletons; the top ten hold 7.5% to 8.5%. Study observations and caveats: Ophthalmopathy and stable hyperthyroidism were told apart by a 13 V-J model.

V shed 3 bases and J shed 8 bases, with 7 bases lying between them. The CDR3 consists of 11 residues. The germline CDR1 and CDR2 sequences are SGHTA and FQGTGA. About this clonotype: Its antigen is unidentified.

This receptor was identified in a woman aged 18-29 years with Graves' hyperthyroidism. The sample comprised peripheral blood or thyroid tissue (not recorded which). The gene calls are TRBV7-3 and TRBJ1-2, with unresolved D. The CDR3 loop reads CASSLGFGYTF. The CDR3, as DNA: TGTGCCAGCAGCTTGGGGTTCGGCTACACCTTC.